Detailed here is one T cell receptor (beta chain). Antigen specificity is unknown. Trimming removed 3 bases from V and 6 bases from J, with 8 bases in between. The length of the CDR3 is 12 residues. From germline, CDR1 is MDHEN and CDR2 SYDVKM. This sample is part of a study of cytomegalovirus exposure and HLA in healthy donors. Study results and caveats: A later analysis showed TCR association rates differing by HLA locus, peaking at DRB1 and lowest at HLA-C. Certain sequence variants were highly shared and formed a cluster, and this cluster was likely a sequencing artifact.

The PCR had 60 Vbeta and 13 Jbeta primers. Clones were read by immunoSEQ multiplex PCR, and TCRdb kept only the in-frame ones, dropping some. Of 110,000 to 150,000 clones listed, 80% are singletons. The TCR sequence derives from a man aged 40-49 years in good health and CMV-seronegative. Material for sequencing was PBMCs. V and J are TRBV28 and TRBJ1-2; D unresolved. In DNA, the CDR3 is TGTGCCAGCAGTTTCCCCCGGGATGGCTACACCTTC. Protein product: CASSFPRDGYTF.